What follows are 21 T cell receptor beta chains derived from one specimen sequenced in a study of blood T cells in healthy people across ages. A second about 6 to 12 cycle PCR used barcoded and J-beta primers. TCRdb redid the calling of the 5' RACE reads with MiXCR, one entry per CDR3 protein. Of about 400,000 distinct CDR3 sequences in the sample, more than 45% were seen once. Sequenced sample: blood. These receptors all come from a man aged 60-69 years in good health.

Only a few counts were recorded for this clonotype. This rearrangement joins TRBV11-2 to TRBJ2-5; D is undetermined. Germline V gene data show CDR1 as SGHAT and CDR2 as FQNNGV. This CDR3 has 13 residues. Trimming pared 1 base from V and 3 bases from J, leaving 6 bases between. The CDR3 region has the DNA TGTGCCAGCAGCTTAGTCAGAAAAGAGACCCAGTACTTC. Protein product: CASSLVRKETQYF.

The chain uses TRBV7-9 and TRBJ1-2; 9 bases map to TRBD1. The CDR3 loop spans 15 amino acids. Germline V gene sequence: CDR1 SEHNR, CDR2 FQNEAQ (reference sequence). With V trimmed by 1 base and J by 8 bases, 8 bases remained unmatched. The CDR3 nucleotides read TGTGCCAGCAGCTTAGTGGGGACAGGGATAGGCGGCTACACCTTC. This sequence encodes CASSLVGTGIGGYTF.

This clonotype was detected a few times. This chain uses TRBV7-2 with TRBJ2-7; 7 nucleotides agree with TRBD1. CDR3 length: 13 amino acids. V shed 8 bases, J shed 6 bases, and the junction held 10 bases outside the gene matches. From germline, CDR1 is SGHTA and CDR2 FQGNSA. CDR3: CASRQGWSSEQYF. The CDR3 nucleotides are TGTGCCAGCCGACAGGGTTGGTCCAGCGAGCAGTACTTC.

This sequence joins TRBV14 and TRBJ2-5; D is unresolved. The J call is doubtful: the DNA matches TRBJ2-7 better. The germline CDR1 and CDR2 sequences are SGHDN and FVKESK. The CDR3 is 16 residues long. This chain's CDR3 is CASSQGMGIRSYEQYF. The CDR3 region has the DNA TGTGCCAGCAGCCAAGGAATGGGAATTCGGTCCTACGAGCAGTACTTC.

The rearrangement uses TRBV28 and TRBJ2-1; maybe TRBD2 (6 bases). TRBJ2-7 explains the end of the DNA better; the J call may be wrong. CDR1 is MDHEN, CDR2 SYDVKM, per germline. The CDR3 extends over 15 amino acids. For the CDR3, the DNA is TGTGCCAGCAGGGAGACAGATATCATGCGGGATGAGCAGTACTTC. It is translated as CASRETDIMRDEQYF.

The CDR3 protein is CASRLGRNSPLHF. In DNA, the CDR3 is TGTGCAAGTCGCTTAGGCAGGAATTCACCCCTCCACTTT. This chain uses TRBV12-2 with TRBJ1-6. TRBV12-2 is an annotated pseudogene. The CDR3 sequence is 13 residues long.

This clonotype was seen only a few times. The chain employs TRBV14 and TRBJ2-4; maybe TRBD1 (5 bases). The length of the CDR3 is 15 residues. Germline CDR1 SGHDN, CDR2 FVKESK. V dropped 0 bases and J dropped 2 bases, with 8 bases sitting between them. This CDR3 reads CASSQELGPKNIQYF. The CDR3 nucleotides are TGTGCCAGCAGCCAAGAACTGGGGCCCAAAAACATTCAGTACTTC.

The genes are TRBV4-3 and TRBJ2-1, with TRBD2 identical over 7 bases. Germline V CDR1 and CDR2: LGHNA, YSLEER. This CDR3 has 15 residues. The trim removed 2 bases at V and 6 bases at J, leaving 7 bases unmatched. The CDR3 is CASSQSGGSSNEQFF. The CDR3 DNA reads as TGCGCCAGCAGCCAATCCGGGGGGAGCTCCAATGAGCAGTTCTTC.

The chain joins TRBV20-1 to TRBJ2-5, with a possible D match to TRBD1 (6 bases). The CDR3 is made up of 14 amino acids. V was clipped by 0 bases and J by 5 bases, with 13 bases between them. CDR1 is DFQATT and CDR2 is SNEGSKA in the germline V gene (reference sequence). In DNA form, the CDR3 reads TGCAGTGCTAGAGATTATCAGGGGCCTGAGACCCAGTACTTC. The encoded protein is CSARDYQGPETQYF.

A single count supports this clonotype. The genes are TRBV12-5 and TRBJ2-7, with D perhaps TRBD1 or TRBD2 (5 bases each). Germline CDR1 LGHNT, CDR2 FRNRAP. CDR3 length equals 13 residues. Between the trimmed V and J ends, which lost 6 bases and 3 bases, there was a span of 12 bases. CDR3 sequence: CASGPGTYYEQYF. CDR3 DNA sequence: TGTGCTAGTGGGCCCGGGACCTACTACGAGCAGTACTTC.

The rearrangement joins TRBV5-1 to TRBJ1-2; 7 bases fit TRBD1. V lost 0 bases, J lost 1 base, and 3 bases stayed unmatched. From germline, CDR1 is SGHRS and CDR2 YFSETQ. The CDR3 runs 15 residues. The DNA for the CDR3 is TGCGCCAGCAGCTTGGCCGGGACAGATAACTATGGCTACACCTTC. Protein sequence: CASSLAGTDNYGYTF.

This chain connects TRBV7-8 to TRBJ2-1; D remains ambiguous. V lost 2 bases, J lost 6 bases, and 11 bases lay in between. The CDR3 has 14 amino acids. Germline CDR1 SGHVS, CDR2 FQNEAQ. CDR3 protein: CASSLRAESNEQFF. The CDR3, as DNA: TGTGCCAGCAGCTTACGGGCGGAGAGCAATGAGCAGTTCTTC.

Only one count was recorded for this clonotype. At one end, the junction sequence differs from germline, possibly due to a read error. The chain employs TRBV27 and TRBJ1-2, with a weak D call TRBD1 (5 bases). The CDR3 is made up of 12 amino acids. Per germline, CDR1 MNHEY and CDR2 SMNVEV (reference sequence). The CDR3 region is CASRDGDYDYTF. The CDR3 nucleotides read TGTGCCAGCAGAGATGGGGACTATGACTACACCTTC.

The chain employs TRBV14 and TRBJ2-5; D not certain. The germline V and J ends were trimmed by 3 bases and 2 bases, with 4 bases remaining between them. CDR3 length: 12 residues. The germline gives CDR1 SGHDN, CDR2 FVKESK. The CDR3: CASSQIQETQYF. The CDR3 nucleotides are TGTGCCAGCAGCCAGATACAAGAGACCCAGTACTTC.

The chain employs TRBV7-6 and TRBJ2-7; 10 nucleotides match TRBD2. The last part of the DNA fits TRBJ2-5 better; the J call may be wrong. CDR1 and CDR2 (germline): SGHVS, FNYEAQ. This CDR3 has 15 amino acids. For the CDR3, the DNA is TGTGCCAGCAGCAATCTAGCGGGAGTAGGAGAGACCCAGTACTTC. The encoded protein is CASSNLAGVGETQYF.

The gene calls are TRBV7-3 and TRBJ1-1, with D possibly being TRBD1 (5 bases). The germline V and J ends were trimmed by 5 bases and 5 bases, with 12 bases remaining between them. This CDR3 has 13 residues. Germline assignment: CDR1 SGHTA and CDR2 FQGTGA. This CDR3 is CASSPQVGTEAFF. The CDR3 coding sequence is TGTGCCAGCAGCCCACAGGTGGGGACTGAAGCTTTCTTT.

Worth noting for this clonotype: Being one base from a much bigger clone, this may be a read error. No conserved phenylalanine or tryptophan is present at the end of the CDR3, so a read error is the likely explanation. V gene TRBV4-3 combines with J gene TRBJ2-4, with D perhaps given as TRBD1 or TRBD2 (5 bases each). The DNA end is a closer match to TRBJ2-7, so the J assignment may be wrong. Germline V lookup: CDR1 LGHNA, CDR2 YSLEER. CDR3 size: 14 residues. The CDR3 is CASSQGRDVYEQYL. The CDR3 DNA follows: TGCGCCAGCAGCCAAGGTCGGGACGTCTACGAGCAGTACCTC.

This chain joins TRBV10-3 and TRBJ2-3, with D unclear. The V gene lost 4 bases and the J gene lost 1 base, with 9 bases spanning the gap. Germline assignment: CDR1 ENHRY and CDR2 SYGVKD. The CDR3 is 14 amino acids. CDR3 in DNA: TGTGCCATCAGTGGAACCCAGGGCACAGATACGCAGTATTTT. Translating it yields CAISGTQGTDTQYF.

This rearrangement joins TRBV7-3 to TRBJ2-7, with D tentatively TRBD1 (6 bases). CDR3 length equals 15 residues. Germline-derived CDR1 and CDR2 are SGHTA and FQGTGA. V was trimmed by 5 bases and J by 7 bases, leaving 21 bases between them. The CDR3 here is CASSPGHSSYNEQYF. The CDR3 DNA sequence: TGTGCCAGCAGCCCGGGACATAGCTCCTACAATGAGCAGTACTTC.

The gene calls are TRBV29-1 and TRBJ2-1; the D call may be TRBD1 or TRBD2 (5 bases each). The CDR3 spans 14 residues. V dropped 6 bases and J dropped 0 bases, with 12 bases sitting between them. CDR1 and CDR2 (germline): SQVTM, ANQGSEA. The CDR3 bases are TGCAGCGTGGGGAAGGGGAGCTCCTACAATGAGCAGTTCTTC. Translating gives CSVGKGSSYNEQFF.

The chain joins TRBV4-2 to TRBJ2-1; TRBD2 agrees at 10 bases. The J call may be incorrect, as the DNA end agrees better with TRBJ2-7. This CDR3 comprises 18 residues. Germline lookup yields CDR1 LGHNA and CDR2 YNFKEQ. The CDR3 loop reads CASSQDRTSGNSYNEQYF. In nucleotides, the CDR3 is TGTGCCAGCAGCCAAGATCGAACTAGCGGGAACTCCTACAATGAGCAGTACTTC.